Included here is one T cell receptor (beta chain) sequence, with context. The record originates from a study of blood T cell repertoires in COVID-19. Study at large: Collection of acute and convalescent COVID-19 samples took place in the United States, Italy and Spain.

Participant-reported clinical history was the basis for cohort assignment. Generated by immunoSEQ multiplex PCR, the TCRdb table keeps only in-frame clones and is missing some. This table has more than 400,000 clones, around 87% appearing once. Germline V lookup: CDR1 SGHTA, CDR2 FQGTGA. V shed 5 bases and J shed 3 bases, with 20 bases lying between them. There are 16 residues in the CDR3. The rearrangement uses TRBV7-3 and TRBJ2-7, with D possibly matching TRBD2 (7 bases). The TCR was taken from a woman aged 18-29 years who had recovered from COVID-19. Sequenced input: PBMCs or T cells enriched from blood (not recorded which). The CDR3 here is CASSPPGGGVGYEQYF. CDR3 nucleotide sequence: TGTGCCAGCAGCCCACCTGGGGGGGGCGTTGGCTACGAGCAGTACTTC.